Listed below are T cell receptor beta chains from one sample, sequenced in a study of cytomegalovirus exposure and HLA in healthy donors. Assay: immunoSEQ multiplex PCR; the TCRdb copy retains only in-frame clones and omits some. The data show just under 250,000 clones, over 80% seen once. Sequencing was performed on PBMCs. The receptors shown here come from a woman between 40 and 55 years old in good health and CMV-seropositive. CDR3s include the opening cysteine and the closing phenylalanine or tryptophan. The D gene is left open where the match is weak. Clone size is given for some rows only: seen once, a few or many times, or a class if the clone is expanded.

j_call: TRBJ2-5
d_call: NA
clone_size: NA
v_call: TRBV4-1
cdr3_aa: CASSQRLGVSETQYF
cdr3_nt: TGCGCCAGCAGCCAACGACTGGGAGTGTCGGAGACCCAGTACTTC

j_call: TRBJ2-1
d_call: TRBD2
clone_size: NA
v_call: TRBV28
cdr3_aa: CASRGTSGSPPHNEQFF
cdr3_nt: TGTGCCAGCAGGGGGACTAGCGGGAGTCCTCCGCACAATGAGCAGTTCTTC

j_call: TRBJ2-7
d_call: NA
clone_size: NA
v_call: TRBV30
cdr3_aa: CAWGPESGYEQYF
cdr3_nt: TGTGCCTGGGGCCCCGAGAGCGGTTACGAGCAGTACTTC

j_call: TRBJ2-5
d_call: TRBD1
clone_size: NA
v_call: TRBV18
cdr3_aa: CASSPPAGGWRETQYF
cdr3_nt: TGTGCCAGCTCACCACCGGCAGGGGGCTGGAGAGAGACCCAGTACTTC

j_call: TRBJ1-2
d_call: NA
clone_size: NA
v_call: TRBV6-6
cdr3_aa: CASSYSPNRVDGYTF
cdr3_nt: TGTGCCAGCAGTTACTCCCCTAACAGGGTGGACGGCTACACCTTC

j_call: TRBJ1-2
d_call: NA
clone_size: NA
v_call: TRBV7-9
cdr3_aa: CASSLGWRDGGYTF
cdr3_nt: TGTGCCAGCAGCTTAGGGTGGAGGGATGGTGGCTACACCTTC

j_call: TRBJ1-2
d_call: TRBD1
clone_size: NA
v_call: TRBV5-6
cdr3_aa: CASSLVVGDRGLADYTF
cdr3_nt: TGTGCCAGCAGCTTGGTTGTGGGGGACAGGGGCTTGGCGGACTACACCTTC

j_call: TRBJ2-5
d_call: TRBD1
clone_size: NA
v_call: TRBV30
cdr3_aa: CAWSGGGASVETQYF
cdr3_nt: TGTGCCTGGAGTGGAGGGGGCGCGTCAGTCGAGACCCAGTACTTC

j_call: TRBJ2-7
d_call: TRBD2
clone_size: NA
v_call: TRBV10-1
cdr3_aa: CASSSSGTYEQYF
cdr3_nt: TGCGCCAGCAGTTCTAGCGGGACTTACGAGCAGTACTTC

j_call: TRBJ1-2
d_call: TRBD1
clone_size: NA
v_call: TRBV6-5
cdr3_aa: CATRQGAGYGYTF
cdr3_nt: TGTGCCACCCGACAGGGGGCTGGCTATGGCTACACCTTC

j_call: TRBJ1-5
d_call: TRBD1
clone_size: NA
v_call: TRBV5-4
cdr3_aa: CASQRQGGDQPQHF
cdr3_nt: TGTGCCAGCCAGAGACAGGGAGGAGATCAGCCCCAGCATTTT

j_call: TRBJ2-7
d_call: TRBD2
clone_size: NA
v_call: TRBV10-1
cdr3_aa: CASSASGTYEQYF
cdr3_nt: TGCGCCAGCAGTGCTAGCGGCACCTACGAGCAGTACTTC

j_call: TRBJ2-7
d_call: TRBD2
clone_size: NA
v_call: TRBV30
cdr3_aa: CAWSASPDPSGSIHEQYF
cdr3_nt: TGTGCCTGGAGTGCATCCCCCGATCCTAGCGGGAGCATTCACGAGCAGTACTTC

j_call: TRBJ2-3
d_call: NA
clone_size: NA
v_call: TRBV29-1
cdr3_aa: CSATHGGGTDTQYF
cdr3_nt: TGCAGCGCAACACACGGGGGAGGCACAGATACGCAGTATTTT

j_call: TRBJ1-3
d_call: TRBD1
clone_size: NA
v_call: TRBV15
cdr3_aa: CATSRPGTAGNTIYF
cdr3_nt: TGTGCCACCAGCAGACCCGGGACAGCTGGAAACACCATATATTTT

j_call: TRBJ2-1
d_call: TRBD2
clone_size: NA
v_call: TRBV6-5
cdr3_aa: CASSYSSGTYNEQFF
cdr3_nt: TGTGCCAGCAGTTACTCTAGCGGGACTTACAATGAGCAGTTCTTC

j_call: TRBJ1-4
d_call: TRBD1
clone_size: NA
v_call: TRBV25-1
cdr3_aa: CASSIRDRGLEKLFF
cdr3_nt: TGTGCCAGCAGTATAAGGGACAGGGGGCTTGAAAAACTGTTTTTT

j_call: TRBJ2-7
d_call: TRBD2
clone_size: NA
v_call: TRBV13
cdr3_aa: CASSRGTSGTLSYEQYF
cdr3_nt: TGTGCCAGCAGCCGAGGGACTAGCGGGACCCTTTCCTACGAGCAGTACTTC

j_call: TRBJ1-2
d_call: NA
clone_size: NA
v_call: TRBV5-6
cdr3_aa: CASSPGREIVNYGYTF
cdr3_nt: TGTGCCAGCAGCCCCGGACGGGAGATAGTCAACTATGGCTACACCTTC

j_call: TRBJ1-2
d_call: NA
clone_size: few
v_call: TRBV5-1
cdr3_aa: CASSPFPLAGVGYTF
cdr3_nt: TGCGCCAGCAGCCCCTTTCCATTGGCAGGGGTTGGCTACACCTTC

j_call: TRBJ2-7
d_call: TRBD1
clone_size: once
v_call: TRBV6-5
cdr3_aa: CASSKQGRSYEQYF
cdr3_nt: TGTGCCAGCAGTAAACAGGGGCGCTCCTACGAGCAGTACTTC

j_call: TRBJ1-4
d_call: NA
clone_size: few
v_call: TRBV5-8
cdr3_aa: CASPREGGNEKLFF
cdr3_nt: TGTGCCAGCCCCAGGGAGGGTGGTAACGAAAAACTGTTTTTT

j_call: TRBJ1-1
d_call: NA
clone_size: NA
v_call: TRBV7-8
cdr3_aa: CASSGGQPNTEAFF
cdr3_nt: TGTGCCAGCAGCGGTGGACAGCCGAACACTGAAGCTTTCTTT

j_call: TRBJ1-1
d_call: NA
clone_size: NA
v_call: TRBV30
cdr3_aa: CAWSPPRQAVTEAFF
cdr3_nt: TGTGCCTGGAGCCCGCCTCGACAGGCCGTCACTGAAGCTTTCTTT

j_call: TRBJ2-1
d_call: NA
clone_size: NA
v_call: TRBV5-1
cdr3_aa: CASSLTDTSHNEQFF
cdr3_nt: TGCGCCAGCAGCTTGACAGACACCTCTCACAATGAGCAGTTCTTC

j_call: TRBJ2-3
d_call: TRBD2
clone_size: NA
v_call: TRBV5-1
cdr3_aa: CASSLGGGSGTDTQYF
cdr3_nt: TGCGCCAGCAGCTTGGGCGGGGGATCGGGCACAGATACGCAGTATTTT

j_call: TRBJ2-5
d_call: TRBD2
clone_size: NA
v_call: TRBV2
cdr3_aa: CASRGQTSGVETQYF
cdr3_nt: TGTGCCAGCAGGGGACAGACTAGCGGGGTAGAGACCCAGTACTTC

j_call: TRBJ1-2
d_call: TRBD1
clone_size: few
v_call: TRBV6-5
cdr3_aa: CASSPYRGPYGYTF
cdr3_nt: TGTGCCAGCAGTCCCTACAGGGGCCCTTATGGCTACACCTTC

j_call: TRBJ2-3
d_call: NA
clone_size: NA
v_call: TRBV29-1
cdr3_aa: CSVDIRHTDTQYF
cdr3_nt: TGCAGCGTTGATATCAGGCACACAGATACGCAGTATTTT

j_call: TRBJ2-3
d_call: TRBD2
clone_size: once
v_call: TRBV5-4
cdr3_aa: CASSLASGSTDTQYF
cdr3_nt: TGTGCCAGCAGCTTGGCTAGCGGGAGTACAGATACGCAGTATTTT

j_call: TRBJ1-3
d_call: NA
clone_size: NA
v_call: TRBV6-5
cdr3_aa: CASSYSGRSSGNTIYF
cdr3_nt: TGTGCCAGCAGTTACTCGGGGCGCAGTTCTGGAAACACCATATATTTT

j_call: TRBJ2-7
d_call: NA
clone_size: NA
v_call: TRBV12-5
cdr3_aa: CASGLVLGRVRGEQYF
cdr3_nt: TGTGCTAGTGGTTTGGTACTCGGACGGGTTCGGGGAGAGCAGTACTTC

j_call: TRBJ2-5
d_call: TRBD1
clone_size: NA
v_call: TRBV27
cdr3_aa: CASSSDRGHETQYF
cdr3_nt: TGTGCCAGCAGTTCAGACAGGGGGCATGAGACCCAGTACTTC

j_call: TRBJ2-3
d_call: TRBD2
clone_size: once
v_call: TRBV7-6
cdr3_aa: CASTERGGSDTQYF
cdr3_nt: TGTGCCAGCACAGAGCGGGGGGGGTCAGATACGCAGTATTTT